These 20 T cell receptor beta chains originate from one sample sequenced in a study of T cell repertoires in cytomegalovirus infection. TCRdb fed the reads into MiXCR, producing one record per CDR3 protein. The table records about 83,000 distinct CDR3 sequences, approximately 30% of them present only once. Their antigen targets remain unknown. This material consisted of CD8+ T cells from cultured PBMCs, taken from culture after CMV antigen stimulation. The receptors shown here come from a human donor in good health (CMV status not recorded). Some clones in this sample may be carry-over from other donors' samples.

The J gene is TRBJ2-1, the V gene TRBV19; 7 nucleotides line up with TRBD1. The CDR3 runs to 16 residues. Germline V lookup: CDR1 LNHDA, CDR2 SQIVND (reference sequence). V was pared by 2 bases and J by 1 base, with 5 bases of the junction left unmatched. CDR3 nucleotide sequence: TGTGCCAGTAGTATATCCTCAGGGGGATCCTACAATGAGCAGTTCTTC. It codes for CASSISSGGSYNEQFF.

This clonotype was detected a few times. The chain combines TRBV7-2 with TRBJ1-5; 8 bases map to TRBD1. CDR3 size: 15 residues. CDR1 SGHTA and CDR2 FQGNSA come from the germline V gene. Trimming cost V 3 bases and J 10 bases; bases outside gene matches: 11. In DNA, the CDR3 is TGTGCCAGCAGCTTCCTCGGACAGGGTACTCAACCCCAGCATTTT. Protein product: CASSFLGQGTQPQHF.

The chain recombines TRBV9 with TRBJ1-1, with TRBD1 as a possible D gene (5 bases). The CDR3 consists of 13 residues. CDR1 and CDR2 from the germline V gene are SGDLS and YYNGEE. V lost 0 bases to trimming and J lost 6 bases, with 9 bases between them. For the CDR3, the DNA is TGTGCCAGCAGCGTAGAGGGGTCCTCTGAAGCTTTCTTT. It codes for CASSVEGSSEAFF.

This clonotype was found many times. This chain uses TRBV19 with TRBJ1-5; no reliable D call. This CDR3 spans 14 amino acids. Per germline, CDR1 LNHDA and CDR2 SQIVND (reference sequence). The V and J ends lost 6 bases and 5 bases respectively, with 14 bases between them. The CDR3 nucleotides read TGTGCCAGTAGGATCCCACGTCTAGATCAGCCCCAGCATTTT. Translation gives CASRIPRLDQPQHF. The variable domain in full, completed from reference TRBV19 and TRBJ1-5, reads DGGITQSPKYLFRKEGQNVTLSCEQNLNHDAMYWYRQDPGQGLRLIYYSQIVNDFQKGDIAEGYSVSREKKESFPLTVTSAQKNPTAFYLCASRIPRLDQPQHFGDGTRLSIL.

This clonotype has a handful of counts. In DNA form, the CDR3 reads TGTGCCAGCAGTTTCCTAAATAATTCACCCCTCCACTTT. This gives the protein CASSFLNNSPLHF. The V call is TRBV12-3 or TRBV12-4, the J call TRBJ1-6; D is unclear. The CDR3 spans 13 residues. V was pared by 3 bases and J by 5 bases, with 5 bases between.

This chain connects TRBV27 to TRBJ2-5, with 7 bases fitting TRBD2. Per germline, CDR1 MNHEY and CDR2 SMNVEV (reference sequence). Trimming took 4 bases from V and 1 from J; bases not matched to a gene: 6. The CDR3 contains 15 residues. The CDR3 nucleotides read TGTGCCAGCAGTTGGGCGGGGGACCTCCAAGAGACCCAGTACTTC. Its translation is CASSWAGDLQETQYF.

This chain links TRBV12-3 or TRBV12-4 with TRBJ2-7, with D unclear. V lost 2 bases to trimming and J lost 4 bases, with 6 bases between them. The CDR3 has 12 residues. CDR3 loop: CASSLLGYEQYF. CDR3 sequence (DNA): TGTGCCAGCAGTTTATTAGGGTACGAGCAGTACTTC.

The rearrangement uses TRBV5-1 and TRBJ2-1; TRBD1 aligns across 7 bases. This CDR3 is built from 16 residues. V lost 2 bases and J lost 2; bases outside the gene matches: 7. Germline CDR1 SGHRS, CDR2 YFSETQ. CDR3 in amino acids: CASSLFTGEPYNEQFF. The CDR3 DNA follows: TGCGCCAGCAGCTTATTTACAGGGGAACCCTACAATGAGCAGTTCTTC.

This clonotype occurred a few times. This chain joins TRBV7-9 and TRBJ2-1, with TRBD2 matching over 14 bases. Germline CDR1 is SEHNR and CDR2 is FQNEAQ (reference sequence). The CDR3 runs 15 residues. J lost 8 bases, V lost 5 bases, and 5 bases had no gene match. The CDR3 region has the DNA TGTGCCAGCAGCAGCGGGACTAGCGGGGGAGATGAGCAGTTCTTC. It codes for CASSSGTSGGDEQFF. Combining the CDR3 with reference TRBV7-9 and TRBJ2-1 gives the whole variable domain DTGVSQNPRHKITKRGQNVTFRCDPISEHNRLYWYRQTLGQGPEFLTYFQNEAQLEKSRLLSDRFSAERPKGSFSTLEIQRTEQGDSAMYLCASSSGTSGGDEQFFGPGTRLTVL.

The CDR3 DNA follows: TGTGCCAGCAGAGCGGAGGAGGGACTCCATGGCTACACCTTC. Amino acid sequence: CASRAEEGLHGYTF. The chain combines TRBV7-9 with TRBJ1-2; a possible D gene is TRBD1 (5 bases). Trimming pared 6 bases from V and 6 bases from J, leaving 17 bases between. CDR1 and CDR2 (germline): SEHNR, FQNEAQ (reference sequence). The CDR3 sequence is 14 residues long.

This clonotype turned up a few times. The V call is TRBV7-7, the J call TRBJ1-3; D ambiguous. Between the trimmed V and J ends, which lost 5 bases and 3 bases, there was a span of 11 bases. Germline V gene sequence: CDR1 SSHAT, CDR2 FNYEAQ (reference sequence). The CDR3 loop spans 14 amino acids. The CDR3 loop reads CASSAELGGNTIYF. The CDR3 DNA reads TGTGCCAGCAGCGCCGAATTAGGTGGAAACACCATATATTTT.

The rearrangement joins TRBV4-1 to TRBJ1-2, with 8 bases identical to TRBD1. After removal of 2 bases from V and 7 bases from J, the junction contained 21 bases not matched to a gene. The CDR3 consists of 19 residues. CDR1 and CDR2 from the germline V gene are MGHRA and YSYEKL. For the CDR3, the DNA is TGCGCCAGCAGCCAACCCGACCGGACAGGGTATTTGGTTGGAGGTGGCTACACCTTC. It encodes CASSQPDRTGYLVGGGYTF.

This clonotype was picked up a small number of times. In nucleotides, the CDR3 is TGTGCCAGCAGCCAGGATACCGGGGGCCTCCAAGAGACCCAGTACTTC. The encoded protein is CASSQDTGGLQETQYF. The V call is TRBV2, the J call TRBJ2-5; D may be TRBD1 or TRBD2 (6 bases each). The germline CDR1 and CDR2 sequences are SNHLY and FYNNEI. The V end was cut by 6 bases, the J end by 1 base, with 18 bases between. The length of the CDR3 is 16 residues.

The rearrangement links TRBV28 to TRBJ1-6; D is perhaps TRBD1 (5 bases). Trimming took 6 bases from V and 15 from J, leaving 24 bases between them. CDR1 and CDR2 (germline): MDHEN, SYDVKM. This CDR3 has 15 residues. The CDR3 region is CASRETGASTIGLHF. Here the CDR3 DNA reads TGTGCCAGCAGAGAGACCGGGGCCTCGACAATTGGCCTCCACTTT.

This chain joins TRBV7-9 and TRBJ2-6, with unresolved D. Germline assignment: CDR1 SEHNR and CDR2 FQNEAQ (reference sequence). The CDR3 is 15 residues long. The germline V and J ends were trimmed by 5 bases and 10 bases, with 18 bases remaining between them. The CDR3 bases are TGTGCCAGCAGCCAACCCGTCCAACTCAGGAACGTCCTGACTTTC. Translating gives CASSQPVQLRNVLTF.

This clonotype was seen a handful of times. The J gene is TRBJ2-2, the V gene TRBV10-3; possibly TRBD2 for D (5 bases). The CDR3 loop spans 13 amino acids. V lost 3 bases and J 4 bases, leaving 6 bases between the germline ends. The V gene's germline CDR1 is ENHRY and CDR2 SYGVKD. In nucleotides, the CDR3 is TGTGCCATCAGTGACGGAGGCACCGGGGAGCTGTTTTTT. Amino acid sequence: CAISDGGTGELFF.

V usage is TRBV24-1 and J usage is TRBJ2-3; weak D call: TRBD2 (7 bases). Germline V gene sequence: CDR1 KGHDR, CDR2 SFDVKD. The V end lost 5 bases, the J end lost 1 base, and 12 bases lay between the germline ends. The CDR3 has 15 amino acids. As DNA, the CDR3 is TGTGCCACCAGTGCCGGAGGGGGGGGCACAGATACGCAGTATTTT. Protein: CATSAGGGGTDTQYF.

This clonotype showed up just a few times. This chain uses TRBV19 with TRBJ1-2; the D gene is possibly TRBD1 (6 bases). Germline lookup yields CDR1 LNHDA and CDR2 SQIVND (reference sequence). V gave up 4 bases and J gave up 4 bases, with 13 bases separating them. The CDR3 has 14 residues. The CDR3 DNA reads as TGTGCCAGTAGTACGCCTCGGGACACCTATGGCTACACCTTC. Translation gives CASSTPRDTYGYTF.

The chain joins TRBV6-1 to TRBJ2-2; TRBD2 is a possible D gene (5 bases). Trimming removed 2 bases at V and 5 bases at J, with 12 bases between. Germline V gene lookup returns CDR1 MNHNS and CDR2 SASEGT. This CDR3 has 15 residues. This chain's CDR3 is CASSEWIGGTGELFF. In nucleotides, the CDR3 is TGTGCCAGCAGTGAATGGATAGGCGGGACCGGGGAGCTGTTTTTT.

This rearrangement joins TRBV12-3 or TRBV12-4 to TRBJ2-7; no definite D call. V lost 5 bases and J 0 bases, leaving 8 bases between the germline ends. CDR3 length equals 13 residues. This CDR3 is CASSTFPSYEQYF. CDR3 nucleotides: TGTGCCAGCAGTACTTTTCCCTCCTACGAGCAGTACTTC.